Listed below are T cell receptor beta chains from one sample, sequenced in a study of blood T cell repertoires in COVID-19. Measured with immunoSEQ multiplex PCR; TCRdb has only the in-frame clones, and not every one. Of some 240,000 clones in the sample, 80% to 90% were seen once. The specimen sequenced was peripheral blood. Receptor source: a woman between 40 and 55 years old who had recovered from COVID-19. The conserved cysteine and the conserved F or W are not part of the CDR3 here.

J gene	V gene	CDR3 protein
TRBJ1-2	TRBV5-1	ASSSQGHGYT
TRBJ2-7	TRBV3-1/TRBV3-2	ASSQSGYEQY
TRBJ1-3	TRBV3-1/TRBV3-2	ASSQDWASGNTIY
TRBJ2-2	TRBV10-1	ASSRGRTSGELF
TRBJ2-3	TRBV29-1	SVAWEGLDTQY
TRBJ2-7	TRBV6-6	ASSPTEGAYEQY
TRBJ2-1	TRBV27	ASSPGIRKAYNEQF
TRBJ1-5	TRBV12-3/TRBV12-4	ASSLDGGQPQH
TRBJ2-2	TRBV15	ATSGQGTGELF
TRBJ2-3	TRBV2	ASSDAGPDTQY
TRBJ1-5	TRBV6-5	ASSSGGAVQPQH
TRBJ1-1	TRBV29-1	SVGRQANTEAF
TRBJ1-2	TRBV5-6	ASSFGQSYYGYT
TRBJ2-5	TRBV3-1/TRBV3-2	ASGEEEETQY
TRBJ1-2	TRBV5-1	ASSSGGNYGYT
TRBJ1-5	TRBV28	ASRTGTGGNQPQH
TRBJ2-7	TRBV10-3	AIRKKDTGPYEQY
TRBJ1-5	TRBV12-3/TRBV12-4	ASSLQELEPQH
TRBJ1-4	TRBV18	ASSPGYKEKLF
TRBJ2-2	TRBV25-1	ASSATTVRGGTGELF
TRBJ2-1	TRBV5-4	ASSGGTGGYEQF
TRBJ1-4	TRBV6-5	ASSRGTAEKLF
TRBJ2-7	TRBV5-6	ASSTGYTGGEQY
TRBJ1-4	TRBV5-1	ASSWGGEKLF
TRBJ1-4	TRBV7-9	ASSSGTENEKLF
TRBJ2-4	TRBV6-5	ASSSRGGGNIQY
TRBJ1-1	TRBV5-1	ASSWGQTEAF
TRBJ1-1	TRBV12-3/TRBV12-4	ASSFAKNTEAF
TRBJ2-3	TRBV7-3	ASSLTGQTTDTQY
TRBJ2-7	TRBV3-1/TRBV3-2	ASSQAAGIEQY
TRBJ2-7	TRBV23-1	ASKVPSPGSSYEQY
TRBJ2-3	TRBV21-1	ASKTGTTDTQY
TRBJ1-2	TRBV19	ASSREDYGYT
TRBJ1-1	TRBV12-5	ASGLATANTEAF
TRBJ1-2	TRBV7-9	ASSRQGADGYT
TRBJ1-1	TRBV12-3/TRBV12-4	ASIKKGVEAF
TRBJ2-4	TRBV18	ASSPDRAKNIQY
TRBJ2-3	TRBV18	ASSPVAYTDTQY
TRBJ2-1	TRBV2	ASRESRYNEQF